This T cell receptor beta chain was recorded in a study of blood T cell repertoires in COVID-19. The CDR3 covers 16 residues. CDR1 is MDHEN and CDR2 is SYDVKM in the germline V gene. Trimming shortened V by 3 bases and J by 2 bases, and 13 bases separated the two germline ends. The assay was immunoSEQ multiplex PCR, and TCRdb's table has in-frame clones only and misses some. The sample records 140,000 or so clones, more than 75% being singletons. Sequences were obtained from peripheral blood. This sequence joins TRBV28 and TRBJ2-2, with D perhaps matching TRBD2 (5 bases). This clonotype originated in a human donor in a cohort sampled during active COVID-19. The CDR3 DNA follows: TGTGCCAGCAGTTTTGCCGGATCGGGAAACACCGGGGAGCTGTTTTTT. Protein product: CASSFAGSGNTGELFF.